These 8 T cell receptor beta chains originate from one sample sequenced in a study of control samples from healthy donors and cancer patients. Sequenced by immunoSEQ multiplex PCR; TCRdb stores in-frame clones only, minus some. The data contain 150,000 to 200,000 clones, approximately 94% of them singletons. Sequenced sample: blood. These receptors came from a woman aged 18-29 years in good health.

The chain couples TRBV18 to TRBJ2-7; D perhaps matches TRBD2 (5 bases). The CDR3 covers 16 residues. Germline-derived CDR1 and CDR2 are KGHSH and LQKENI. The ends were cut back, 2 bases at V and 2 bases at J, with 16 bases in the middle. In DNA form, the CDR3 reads TGTGCCAGCTCACCAAAGACCCCGGACTTTACCTACGAGCAGTACTTC. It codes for CASSPKTPDFTYEQYF. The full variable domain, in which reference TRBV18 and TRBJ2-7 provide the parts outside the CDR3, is NAGVMQNPRHLVRRRGQEARLRCSPMKGHSHVYWYRQLPEEGLKFMVYLQKENIIDESGMPKERFSAEFPKEGPSILRIQQVVRGDSAAYFCASSPKTPDFTYEQYFGPGTRLTVT.

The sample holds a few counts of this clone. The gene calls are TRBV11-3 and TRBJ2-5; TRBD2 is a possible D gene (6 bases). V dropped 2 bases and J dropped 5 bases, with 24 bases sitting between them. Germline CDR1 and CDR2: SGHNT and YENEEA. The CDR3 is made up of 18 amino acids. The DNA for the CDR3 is TGTGCCAGCAGCTTAAGGGACTCCAGGAATTGGTTGGGGGAGACCCAGTACTTC. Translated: CASSLRDSRNWLGETQYF.

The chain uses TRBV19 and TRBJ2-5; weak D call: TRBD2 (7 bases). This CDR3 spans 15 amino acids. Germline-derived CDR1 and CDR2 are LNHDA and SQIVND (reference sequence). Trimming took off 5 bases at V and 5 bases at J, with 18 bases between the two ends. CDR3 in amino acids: CASSRRRGGEETQYF. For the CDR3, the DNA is TGTGCCAGTAGTCGGAGGAGGGGGGGCGAGGAGACCCAGTACTTC.

The CDR3 protein is CASSERWGGPNQPQHF. The CDR3 DNA follows: TGTGCCAGCAGTGAAAGGTGGGGGGGTCCCAATCAGCCCCAGCATTTT. The chain recombines TRBV6-1 with TRBJ1-5, with D possibly TRBD1 on 5 matching bases. This CDR3 spans 16 amino acids. CDR1 is MNHNS, CDR2 SASEGT, per germline. Trimming left V 2 bases short and J 3 bases short, with 14 bases between.

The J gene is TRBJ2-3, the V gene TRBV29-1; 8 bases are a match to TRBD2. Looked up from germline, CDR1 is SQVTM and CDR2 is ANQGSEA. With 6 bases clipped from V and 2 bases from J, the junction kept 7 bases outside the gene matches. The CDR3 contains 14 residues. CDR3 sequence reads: CSVAAGVITDTQYF. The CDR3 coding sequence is TGCAGCGTAGCAGCGGGAGTTATCACAGATACGCAGTATTTT.

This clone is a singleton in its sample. For the CDR3, the DNA is TGTGCCAGCAGCTCACCGGACAGGGGTTGGAACGAAGCTTTCTTT. It encodes CASSSPDRGWNEAFF. This chain joins TRBV7-9 and TRBJ1-1; 9 bases are a match to TRBD1. From germline, CDR1 is SEHNR and CDR2 FQNEAQ (reference sequence). The ends lost 4 bases at V and 8 bases at J; junction bases unmatched: 11. The CDR3 has 15 amino acids.

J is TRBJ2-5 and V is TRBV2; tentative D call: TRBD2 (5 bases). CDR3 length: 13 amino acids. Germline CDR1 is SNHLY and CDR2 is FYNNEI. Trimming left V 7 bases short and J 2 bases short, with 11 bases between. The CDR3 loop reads CASTDWGQETQYF. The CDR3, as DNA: TGTGCCAGCACGGACTGGGGACAAGAGACCCAGTACTTC.

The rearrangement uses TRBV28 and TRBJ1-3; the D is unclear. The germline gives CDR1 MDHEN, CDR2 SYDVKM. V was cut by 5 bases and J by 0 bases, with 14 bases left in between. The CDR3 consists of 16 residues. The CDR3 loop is CASSPLGPVSGNTIYF. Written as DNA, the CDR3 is TGTGCCAGCAGTCCCTTAGGGCCGGTCTCTGGAAACACCATATATTTT.